Listed here are 31 T cell receptor beta chains from one sample, sequenced in a study of OX40 agonist ivuxolimab in advanced cancers. Profiling relied on immunoSEQ multiplex PCR, and the TCRdb table lists in-frame clones only, not all of them. This sample has 70,000 to 75,000 clones; 86% occur once, and the top ten carry 0.95% to 1.4%. Sequenced material: CD4+ or CD8+ T cells sorted from blood, taken in a trial of the OX40 agonist ivuxolimab. These receptors all come from an adult with an advanced solid tumor such as melanoma, head and neck, liver or kidney cancer.

The J gene is TRBJ2-3, the V gene TRBV9; 11 positions agree with TRBD2. Germline V lookup: CDR1 SGDLS, CDR2 YYNGEE. CDR3 length equals 16 residues. V shed 4 bases, J shed 0 bases, and the junction held 4 bases outside the gene matches. The CDR3: CASSKGLAASTDTQYF. CDR3 nucleotide sequence: TGTGCCAGCAGCAAGGGACTAGCGGCTAGCACAGATACGCAGTATTTT.

The gene calls are TRBV7-3 and TRBJ2-1, with 10 bases aligning to TRBD2. Germline trimming cut 6 bases from V and 9 bases from J; bases unmatched to any gene: 5. The CDR3 has 13 residues. The V gene's germline CDR1 is SGHTA and CDR2 FQGTGA. The CDR3 sequence: CASRTASGSEQFF. Here the CDR3 DNA reads TGTGCCAGCAGAACGGCTAGCGGGAGTGAGCAGTTCTTC.

The chain uses TRBV7-2 and TRBJ1-3, with D hard to call. Looked up from germline, CDR1 is SGHTA and CDR2 is FQGNSA. The CDR3 extends over 15 amino acids. The ends were cut back, 2 bases at V and 0 bases at J, with 8 bases in the middle. The CDR3 DNA reads as TGTGCCAGCAGCTTAAGGGAAACCTCTGGAAACACCATATATTTT. Its translation: CASSLRETSGNTIYF.

V and J are TRBV30 and TRBJ1-5, with TRBD1 identical over 8 bases. The trim removed 0 bases at V and 4 bases at J, leaving 8 bases unmatched. The germline CDR1 and CDR2 sequences are GTSNPN and SVGIG (reference sequence). This CDR3 has 16 residues. The CDR3 region is CAWSVSIWTGNQPQHF. CDR3 sequence (DNA): TGTGCCTGGAGTGTATCCATTTGGACAGGGAATCAGCCCCAGCATTTT.

The rearrangement links TRBV9 to TRBJ2-1; perhaps TRBD2 as D (6 bases). The CDR3 sequence is 12 residues long. Trimming left V 3 bases short and J 9 bases short, with 10 bases between. The germline gives CDR1 SGDLS, CDR2 YYNGEE. The CDR3: CASSADGGEQFF. CDR3 sequence (DNA): TGTGCCAGCAGCGCAGACGGGGGTGAGCAGTTCTTC.

V gene TRBV7-8 combines with J gene TRBJ1-5; 7 bases match TRBD1. This CDR3 has 17 residues. After removal of 5 bases from V and 0 bases from J, the junction contained 10 bases not matched to a gene. Germline CDR1 reads SGHVS; CDR2 reads FQNEAQ. CDR3 in amino acids: CASSPTTGIYSNQPQHF. CDR3 DNA: TGTGCCAGCAGCCCCACGACAGGGATCTATAGCAATCAGCCCCAGCATTTT.

This sequence joins TRBV7-9 and TRBJ2-5, with 9 bases matching TRBD2. The V and J ends lost 5 bases and 3 bases, in that order; junction bases with no gene match: 4. Germline-derived CDR1 and CDR2 are SEHNR and FQNEAQ (reference sequence). This CDR3 contains 14 residues. CDR3 in DNA: TGTGCCAGCAGCCGAAGACTAGCGGAAGAGACCCAGTACTTC. It encodes CASSRRLAEETQYF.

This sequence joins TRBV28 and TRBJ2-3, with 11 bases matching TRBD2. The CDR3 consists of 17 residues. Trimming at V came to 2 bases and at J to 3 bases, leaving 7 bases not matched to a gene. Germline V lookup: CDR1 MDHEN, CDR2 SYDVKM. CDR3 in amino acids: CASSLAASGRMTDTQYF. The CDR3 DNA sequence: TGTGCCAGCAGTTTAGCGGCTAGCGGGAGGATGACAGATACGCAGTATTTT.

This chain links TRBV6-1 with TRBJ2-2; D is perhaps TRBD2 (6 bases). The CDR3 is 15 residues long. From germline, CDR1 is MNHNS and CDR2 SASEGT. Trimming shortened V by 3 bases and J by 7 bases, and 15 bases separated the two germline ends. This CDR3 is CASSDDGRLGGELFF. CDR3 coding DNA: TGTGCCAGCAGTGATGATGGGAGGCTCGGCGGGGAGCTGTTTTTT.

V usage is TRBV6-6 and J usage is TRBJ2-5; 8 bases match TRBD1. With 6 bases clipped from V and 13 bases from J, the junction kept 7 bases outside the gene matches. The CDR3 is 11 residues long. CDR1 and CDR2 from the germline V gene are MNHNY and SVGAGI (reference sequence). CDR3 residues: CASSSAGGPYF. Here the CDR3 DNA reads TGTGCCAGCAGCTCCGCAGGGGGCCCGTACTTC.

The rearrangement links TRBV4-3 to TRBJ1-4; D uncertain. The V end lost 1 base, the J end lost 7 bases, and 13 bases lay between the germline ends. The CDR3 contains 15 residues. Per the germline V gene, CDR1 is LGHNA and CDR2 is YSLEER. The CDR3 loop is CASSQGNSRAEKLFF. The DNA of the CDR3 is TGCGCCAGCAGCCAAGGGAACAGTAGAGCTGAAAAACTGTTTTTT.

A single count supports this clone. This chain joins TRBV5-1 and TRBJ1-2; the D gene is possibly TRBD1 (5 bases). The CDR3 has 13 amino acids. V was cut by 0 bases and J by 8 bases, with 11 bases left in between. Per the germline V gene, CDR1 is SGHRS and CDR2 is YFSETQ. CDR3 region: CASSLDAGLGYTF. DNA for the CDR3: TGCGCCAGCAGCTTGGACGCAGGGCTGGGCTACACCTTC. The full variable domain, its missing parts supplied by reference TRBV5-1 and TRBJ1-2, is KAGVTQTPRYLIKTRGQQVTLSCSPISGHRSVSWYQQTPGQGLQFLFEYFSETQRNKGNFPGRFSGRQFSNSRSEMNVSTLELGDSALYLCASSLDAGLGYTFGSGTRLTVV.

The chain couples TRBV7-8 to TRBJ2-1; D is undetermined. The length of the CDR3 is 15 residues. Trimming cost V 3 bases and J 8 bases, with 17 bases left between them. Germline V gene lookup returns CDR1 SGHVS and CDR2 FQNEAQ. The CDR3 region has the DNA TGTGCCAGCAGCTTCGCAAGTAGCCAGCGCCATGAGCAGTTCTTC. Protein product: CASSFASSQRHEQFF. Filled out from reference TRBV7-8 and TRBJ2-1, the complete variable domain reads GAGVSQSPRYKVAKRGQDVALRCDPISGHVSLFWYQQALGQGPEFLTYFQNEAQLDKSGLPSDRFFAERPEGSVSTLKIQRTQQEDSAVYLCASSFASSQRHEQFFGPGTRLTVL.

This clone was detected a few times. The J gene is TRBJ2-7, the V gene TRBV4-2; the D call may be TRBD1 or TRBD2 (6 bases each). Trimming cost V 2 bases and J 5 bases, with 19 bases left between them. CDR1 and CDR2 from the germline V gene are LGHNA and YNFKEQ. The CDR3 is made up of 16 amino acids. CDR3 coding DNA: TGTGCCAGCAGCCAACTCCGTCTCAACGGGGGCCACGAGCAGTACTTC. Its protein is CASSQLRLNGGHEQYF.

CDR3 region: CASSSIQDGYGYTF. The CDR3 coding sequence is TGTGCCAGCAGTTCCATCCAGGATGGCTATGGCTACACCTTC. The chain carries TRBV28 and TRBJ1-2; D remains unclear. The CDR3 is 14 amino acids. Germline V gene sequence: CDR1 MDHEN, CDR2 SYDVKM. Trimming shortened V by 4 bases and J by 4 bases, and 13 bases separated the two germline ends.

The CDR3 sequence: CASSPGGLNTEAFF. CDR3 nucleotide sequence: TGTGCCAGCAGCCCAGGGGGTTTGAACACTGAAGCTTTCTTT. The rearrangement joins TRBV4-2 to TRBJ1-1; 7 positions agree with TRBD1. Unmatched junction bases numbered 2, after V lost 4 bases and J lost 0 bases. Germline assignment: CDR1 LGHNA and CDR2 YNFKEQ. The CDR3 is 14 amino acids.

For the CDR3, the DNA is TGTGCCAGCAGCTTGTTCTTTGCAGGCAACACTGAAGCTTTCTTT. Protein product: CASSLFFAGNTEAFF. V is TRBV5-4 and J is TRBJ1-1; D call uncertain. This CDR3 comprises 15 residues. V was shortened by 1 base and J by 2 bases, with 12 bases between the two germline ends. In germline, CDR1 is SGHNT, CDR2 YYREEE (reference sequence).

The chain is built from TRBV27 and TRBJ2-7; D is undetermined. Germline V gives CDR1 MNHEY, CDR2 SMNVEV (reference sequence). The CDR3 totals 14 residues. V was shortened by 5 bases and J by 4 bases, with 15 bases between the two germline ends. In nucleotides, the CDR3 is TGTGCCAGCAGTCCCAGACGGTCGCTTTACGAGCAGTACTTC. The encoded protein is CASSPRRSLYEQYF.

The chain joins TRBV6-1 to TRBJ2-7, with D perhaps matching TRBD1 (5 bases). V was shortened by 4 bases and J by 5 bases, with 15 bases between the two germline ends. CDR3 size: 14 residues. Germline assignment: CDR1 MNHNS and CDR2 SASEGT. The CDR3 spells CASSVRTSVDEQYF. CDR3 DNA: TGTGCCAGCAGTGTGCGGACATCGGTCGACGAGCAGTACTTC.

J is TRBJ1-5 and V is TRBV11-2, with a weak D call TRBD1 (5 bases). This CDR3 spans 13 amino acids. CDR1 SGHAT and CDR2 FQNNGV come from the germline V gene. V gave up 5 bases and J gave up 3 bases, with 8 bases separating them. The CDR3 is CASSLGHNQPQHF. The CDR3 nucleotides read TGTGCCAGCAGCCTGGGGCACAATCAGCCCCAGCATTTT.

The chain combines TRBV19 with TRBJ2-5; maybe TRBD2 (5 bases). Trimming removed 6 bases at V and 2 bases at J, with 13 bases between. The CDR3 extends over 14 amino acids. Germline loops: CDR1 LNHDA, CDR2 SQIVND (reference sequence). In DNA form, the CDR3 reads TGTGCCAGTAGCCAGGAGGTTAGGCAAGAGACCCAGTACTTC. Protein: CASSQEVRQETQYF. The full variable domain, with the rest looked up from reference TRBV19 and TRBJ2-5, is DGGITQSPKYLFRKEGQNVTLSCEQNLNHDAMYWYRQDPGQGLRLIYYSQIVNDFQKGDIAEGYSVSREKKESFPLTVTSAQKNPTAFYLCASSQEVRQETQYFGPGTRLLVL.

The V and J genes are TRBV11-2 and TRBJ2-2; D remains ambiguous. Trimming cost V 2 bases and J 2 bases, with 12 bases left between them. Germline CDR1 and CDR2: SGHAT and FQNNGV. The CDR3 extends over 16 amino acids. DNA for the CDR3: TGTGCCAGCAGCTTAATGAGATTGCAAAACACCGGGGAGCTGTTTTTT. Protein sequence: CASSLMRLQNTGELFF.

CDR3 coding DNA: TGTGCCTCGGGGACAGGGGGCAACACTGAAGCTTTCTTT. Residues: CASGTGGNTEAFF. This rearrangement joins TRBV2 to TRBJ1-1, with 12 nucleotides matching TRBD1. V gave up 11 bases and J gave up 2 bases; unmatched junction bases: 3. Germline V lookup: CDR1 SNHLY, CDR2 FYNNEI. The CDR3 is 13 amino acids.

This chain uses TRBV9 with TRBJ1-5, with 10 bases fitting TRBD1. Germline V gives CDR1 SGDLS, CDR2 YYNGEE. Trimming at V came to 4 bases and at J to 1 base, leaving 11 bases not matched to a gene. CDR3 length: 18 residues. CDR3 in DNA: TGTGCCAGCAGCTTCCTTCAATCGACAGGGGGCAGCAATCAGCCCCAGCATTTT. It yields the protein CASSFLQSTGGSNQPQHF. The whole variable domain, filled in from reference TRBV9 and TRBJ1-5, reads DSGVTQTPKHLITATGQRVTLRCSPRSGDLSVYWYQQSLDQGLQFLIQYYNGEERAKGNILERFSAQQFPDLHSELNLSSLELGDSALYFCASSFLQSTGGSNQPQHFGDGTRLSIL.

The chain links TRBV19 to TRBJ2-7; 7 bases are a match to TRBD2. Trimming took 6 bases from V and 6 from J; bases not matched to a gene: 11. This CDR3 contains 14 residues. CDR1 and CDR2 from the germline V gene are LNHDA and SQIVND (reference sequence). CDR3 sequence: CASSGGDYAPEQYF. DNA of the CDR3: TGTGCCAGTAGCGGAGGGGACTATGCGCCCGAGCAGTACTTC. The full variable domain, in which reference TRBV19 and TRBJ2-7 provide the parts outside the CDR3, is DGGITQSPKYLFRKEGQNVTLSCEQNLNHDAMYWYRQDPGQGLRLIYYSQIVNDFQKGDIAEGYSVSREKKESFPLTVTSAQKNPTAFYLCASSGGDYAPEQYFGPGTRLTVT.

The chain joins TRBV5-4 to TRBJ1-1; 8 bases are a match to TRBD1. Germline CDR1 SGHNT, CDR2 YYREEE (reference sequence). The CDR3 sequence is 15 residues long. V was pared by 0 bases and J by 6 bases, with 7 bases of the junction left unmatched. The CDR3 is CASSLVGQAVAEAFF. CDR3 nucleotides: TGTGCCAGCAGCTTGGTGGGACAGGCGGTGGCTGAAGCTTTCTTT.

Here the CDR3 DNA reads TGTGCCAGCAGTGATACCCGGCTAGCGGGAGCCAGCGGGGAGCTGTTTTTT. It yields the protein CASSDTRLAGASGELFF. The chain recombines TRBV25-1 with TRBJ2-2; the match to TRBD2 covers 10 bases. J gave up 7 bases and V 3 bases, and 11 bases lay outside the gene matches. The CDR3 is made up of 17 amino acids. CDR1 is MGHDK, CDR2 SYGVNS, per germline.

The rearrangement uses TRBV19 and TRBJ1-5; D gene ambiguous. Germline loops: CDR1 LNHDA, CDR2 SQIVND (reference sequence). CDR3 length: 12 amino acids. Between the trimmed V and J ends, which lost 5 bases and 4 bases, there was a span of 6 bases. CDR3 amino acids: CASSPRNQPQHF. The DNA of the CDR3 is TGTGCCAGTAGTCCACGTAATCAGCCCCAGCATTTT.

This clone has more than one count but fewer than ten. The chain is built from TRBV30 and TRBJ1-5; 7 bases are a match to TRBD1. CDR3 length: 14 residues. The V gene's germline CDR1 is GTSNPN and CDR2 SVGIG (reference sequence). V dropped 3 bases and J dropped 6; count of bases not matched to a gene: 8. For the CDR3, the DNA is TGTGCCTGGAGAGCGACAGGGAACTTTCAGCCCCAGCATTTT. This gives the protein CAWRATGNFQPQHF.

This chain connects TRBV25-1 to TRBJ1-2; D call uncertain. The ends were cut back, 3 bases at V and 8 bases at J, with 10 bases in the middle. The germline CDR1 and CDR2 sequences are MGHDK and SYGVNS. This CDR3 has 12 amino acids. The CDR3 region is CASSEGVSGYTF. CDR3 DNA: TGTGCCAGCAGTGAGGGTGTTAGCGGCTACACCTTC.

This chain joins TRBV7-9 and TRBJ2-3; D gene uncertain. The CDR3 consists of 14 residues. Germline assignment: CDR1 SEHNR and CDR2 FQNEAQ (reference sequence). V lost 0 bases, J lost 0 bases, and 4 bases lay in between. In nucleotides, the CDR3 is TGTGCCAGCAGCTTAGCGGTTAGCACAGATACGCAGTATTTT. It encodes CASSLAVSTDTQYF.